This TCR beta chain is from a study of OX40 agonist ivuxolimab in advanced cancers. Study-level results: In the 0.1 to 3.0 mg/kg range, CD4+ and CD8+ blood T cells had expanded clonally by week 6. Partly responding patients at 0.1-3.0 mg/kg showed some of the smallest clonal expansion.

About this clone itself: Its antigen is undetermined.

Method: immunoSEQ multiplex PCR; TCRdb's copy keeps in-frame clones and lacks some. The sample includes more than 60,000 clones, 75% to 90% of them seen just once. The V and J ends lost 4 bases and 5 bases, in that order; junction bases with no gene match: 11. The CDR3 consists of 15 residues. Germline CDR1 SQVTM, CDR2 ANQGSEA. This chain uses TRBV29-1 with TRBJ2-7; 10 bases fit TRBD1. This TCR came from an adult with an advanced solid tumor such as melanoma, head and neck, liver or kidney cancer. The sequences come from CD4+ or CD8+ T cells sorted from blood, collected in a trial of the OX40 agonist ivuxolimab. The CDR3 region has the DNA TGCAGCGTTGCGGTAGCCGACAGGGGGCTCCACGAGCAGTACTTC. It yields the protein CSVAVADRGLHEQYF.